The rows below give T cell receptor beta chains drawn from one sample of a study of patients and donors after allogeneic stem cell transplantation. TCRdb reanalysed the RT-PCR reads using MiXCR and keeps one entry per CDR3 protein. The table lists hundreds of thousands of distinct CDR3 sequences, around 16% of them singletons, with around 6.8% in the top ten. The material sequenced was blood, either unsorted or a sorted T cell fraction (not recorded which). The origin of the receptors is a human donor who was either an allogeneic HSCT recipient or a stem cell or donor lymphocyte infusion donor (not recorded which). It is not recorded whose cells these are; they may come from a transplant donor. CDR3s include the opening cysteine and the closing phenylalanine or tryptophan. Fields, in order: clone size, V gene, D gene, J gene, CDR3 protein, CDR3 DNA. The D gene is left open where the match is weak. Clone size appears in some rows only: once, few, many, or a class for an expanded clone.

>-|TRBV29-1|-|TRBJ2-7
CSVASSDYEQYF
TGCAGCGTGGCTAGTAGCGACTACGAGCAGTACTTC
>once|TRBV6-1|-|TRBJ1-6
CASRNLQDFPEYSPLHF
TGTGCCAGCAGGAACCTACAGGATTTCCCGGAGTATTCACCCCTCCACTTT
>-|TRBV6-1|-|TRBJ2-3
CASSKEDFTDTQYF
TGTGCCAGCAGTAAAGAGGACTTCACAGATACGCAGTATTTT
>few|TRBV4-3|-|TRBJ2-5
CASSQESGSRLETQYF
TGCGCCAGCAGCCAAGAATCGGGGTCCCGGCTAGAGACCCAGTACTTC
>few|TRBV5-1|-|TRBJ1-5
CASSLGGLSQPQHF
TGCGCCAGCAGCTTGGGAGGGCTAAGTCAGCCCCAGCATTTT
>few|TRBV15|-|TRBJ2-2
CATRVNTGELFF
TGTGCCACCAGAGTAAACACCGGGGAGCTGTTTTTT
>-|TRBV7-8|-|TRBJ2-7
CASSLALHGYEQYF
TGTGCCAGCAGCTTAGCGCTTCACGGTTACGAGCAGTACTTC
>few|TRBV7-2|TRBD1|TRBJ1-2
CASSLGTGTYGYTF
TGTGCCAGCAGCTTAGGGACAGGGACCTATGGCTACACCTTC
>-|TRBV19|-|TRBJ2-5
CASRDRTQETRYF
TGTGCCAGTAGAGACAGGACCCAAGAGACCCGGTACTTC
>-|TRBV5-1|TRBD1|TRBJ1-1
CASRGDRGNTEAFF
TGCGCCAGCAGAGGGGACAGGGGGAACACTGAAGCTTTCTTT
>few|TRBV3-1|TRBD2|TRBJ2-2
CASSQERGTSANTGELFF
TGTGCCAGCAGCCAAGAGAGGGGGACTAGCGCGAACACCGGGGAGCTGTTTTTT
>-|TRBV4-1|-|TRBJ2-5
CASSQDPVWQETQYF
TGCGCCAGCAGCCAAGATCCTGTCTGGCAAGAGACCCAGTACTTC
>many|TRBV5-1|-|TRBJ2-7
CASSLAVGQAEQYF
TGCGCCAGCAGCTTGGCCGTTGGGCAGGCAGAGCAGTACTTC
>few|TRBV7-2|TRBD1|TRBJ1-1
CASRLGTATPKTEAFF
TGTGCCAGCCGCCTAGGGACAGCCACCCCGAAGACTGAAGCTTTCTTT
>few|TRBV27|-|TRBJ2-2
CASSFLNTGELFF
TGTGCCAGCAGTTTCCTTAACACCGGGGAGCTGTTTTTT
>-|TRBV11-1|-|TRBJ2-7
CASASRNEQYF
TGTGCCAGCGCGTCAAGGAACGAGCAGTACTTC
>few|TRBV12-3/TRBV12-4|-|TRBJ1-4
CASSFFTDAYEKLFF
TGTGCCAGCAGTTTTTTCACGGATGCGTATGAAAAACTGTTTTTT
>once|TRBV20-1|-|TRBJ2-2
CSARDWGGTNTGELFF
TGCAGTGCTAGAGATTGGGGGGGCACGAACACCGGGGAGCTGTTTTTT
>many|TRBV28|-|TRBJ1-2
CASSYREGSGYTF
TGTGCCAGCAGTTACAGGGAGGGGTCTGGCTACACCTTC
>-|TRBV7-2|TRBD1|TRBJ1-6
CASSPDRAVSPLHF
TGTGCCAGCAGTCCCGACAGGGCAGTTTCACCCCTCCACTTT
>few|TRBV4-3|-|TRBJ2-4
CASSPTITRNIQYF
TGCGCCAGCAGCCCCACCATAACGCGGAACATTCAGTACTTC
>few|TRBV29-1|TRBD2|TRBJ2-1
CSVRGLAGGYVMEQFF
TGCAGCGTCAGGGGACTAGCGGGGGGGTACGTAATGGAGCAGTTCTTC
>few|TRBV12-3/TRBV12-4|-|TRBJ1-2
CASRKGYGYTF
TGTGCCAGCAGGAAAGGATATGGCTACACCTTC
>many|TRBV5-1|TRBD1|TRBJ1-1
CASRDRDTEAFF
TGCGCCAGCAGAGACAGGGACACTGAAGCTTTCTTT
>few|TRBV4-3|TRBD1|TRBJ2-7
CASSRTGDRAYEQYF
TGCGCCAGCAGCCGGACCGGGGACAGAGCCTACGAGCAGTACTTC
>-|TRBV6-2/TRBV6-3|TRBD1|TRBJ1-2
CASRGTGSIYGYTF
TGTGCCAGCAGGGGGACAGGGTCCATCTATGGCTACACCTTC
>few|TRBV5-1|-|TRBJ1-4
CASSLGAPNGEKLFF
TGCGCCAGCAGCTTGGGTGCCCCAAATGGTGAAAAACTGTTTTTT
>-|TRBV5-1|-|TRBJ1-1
CASSLTGKTDGGAFF
TGCGCCAGCAGCTTGACAGGGAAGACGGACGGGGGGGCTTTCTTT
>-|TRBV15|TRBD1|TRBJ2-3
CATNSRGKTDTQYF
TGTGCCACCAACAGCAGGGGGAAGACAGATACGCAGTATTTT
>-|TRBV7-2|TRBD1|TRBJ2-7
CASSSQGTGDEQYF
TGTGCCAGCAGTTCCCAAGGGACAGGGGACGAGCAGTACTTC
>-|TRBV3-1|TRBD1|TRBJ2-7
CASSPPTGGGRYEQYF
TGTGCCAGCAGCCCCCCGACAGGGGGCGGACGCTACGAGCAGTACTTC
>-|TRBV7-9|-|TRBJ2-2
CASSPTQAINTGELFF
TGTGCCAGCAGCCCGACCCAGGCGATAAACACCGGGGAGCTGTTTTTT
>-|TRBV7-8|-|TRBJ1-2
CASSLGMGYNYGYTF
TGTGCCAGCAGCTTAGGGATGGGTTATAACTATGGCTACACCTTC
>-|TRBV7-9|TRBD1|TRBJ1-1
CASSVLTGVTEAFF
TGTGCCAGCAGCGTCCTAACAGGGGTCACTGAAGCTTTCTTT
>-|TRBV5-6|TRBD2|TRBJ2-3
CASSMGVRAGGTDTQYF
TGTGCCAGCAGCATGGGGGTCAGAGCGGGAGGCACAGATACGCAGTATTTT
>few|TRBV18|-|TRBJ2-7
CASQGRGSYEQYF
TGTGCCTCACAGGGGAGGGGTTCCTACGAGCAGTACTTC
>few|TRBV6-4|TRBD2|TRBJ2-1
CATPTSGRGNEQFF
TGTGCCACCCCGACTAGCGGTCGCGGGAATGAGCAGTTCTTC
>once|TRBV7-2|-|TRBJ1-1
CASSTGTIRRPEAFF
TGTGCCAGCAGCACTGGGACAATCAGGCGGCCTGAAGCTTTCTTT
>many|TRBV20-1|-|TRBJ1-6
CSASTSAWGSPLHF
TGCAGTGCTAGTACATCCGCCTGGGGTTCACCCCTCCACTTT
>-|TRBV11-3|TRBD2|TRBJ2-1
CASSLRLLADEQFF
TGTGCCAGCAGCCTCCGATTACTAGCGGATGAGCAGTTCTTC
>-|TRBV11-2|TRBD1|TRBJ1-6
CASSPSRTGGRYNSPLHF
TGTGCCAGCAGCCCCTCTAGGACAGGGGGCAGGTATAATTCACCCCTCCACTTT
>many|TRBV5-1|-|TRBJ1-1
CASSLGQAIQNTEAFF
TGCGCCAGCAGCTTGGGACAGGCCATACAGAACACTGAAGCTTTCTTT
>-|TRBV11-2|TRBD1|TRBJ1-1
CASSPVTGNSEAFF
TGTGCCAGCAGCCCCGTGACAGGGAACTCTGAAGCTTTCTTT
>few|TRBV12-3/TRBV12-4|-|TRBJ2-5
CASSFLSQETQYF
TGTGCCAGCAGTTTTTTGTCCCAAGAGACCCAGTACTTC